The 6 T cell receptor beta chains listed next were all sequenced from one sample in a study of Graves' ophthalmopathy and Graves' hyperthyroidism (dated by TCRdb to between 2018 and 2020). Sequenced using an Illumina HiSeq 2000. For repertoire sequencing, the TCR beta CDR3 regions were amplified from RNA transcripts. The first round was an RT-PCR using HTBI primers with the Qiagen OneStep RT-PCR kit, and this first round was followed by a second-round multiplex PCR, then size selection and purification. The public sequencing data were trimmed at Q25 with fastp and processed into clonotypes with MiXCR by TCRdb, which kept only in-frame beta chains. Rows matching on CDR3 protein sequence are summarized as one entry with the most common DNA and genes. The table for this sample lists a few hundred thousand distinct CDR3 sequences; about 18% of them were counted only once. The top ten constitute roughly 2.4% of the sample.

Specimen: peripheral blood. The receptors stem from an adult woman with stable Graves' hyperthyroidism.

The chain carries TRBV19 and TRBJ2-2; 11 bases agree with TRBD2. Germline trimming cut 4 bases from V and 1 base from J; bases unmatched to any gene: 14. The germline V gene encodes CDR1 LNHDA and CDR2 SQIVND (reference sequence). The CDR3 consists of 20 residues. CDR3 nucleotide sequence: TGTGCCAGTAGTAGGACCCCTACTCTAGCGGGAGGAAAGAACACCGGGGAGCTGTTTTTT. This sequence encodes CASSRTPTLAGGKNTGELFF. Supplemented by reference TRBV19 and TRBJ2-2, the full variable domain reads DGGITQSPKYLFRKEGQNVTLSCEQNLNHDAMYWYRQDPGQGLRLIYYSQIVNDFQKGDIAEGYSVSREKKESFPLTVTSAQKNPTAFYLCASSRTPTLAGGKNTGELFFGEGSRLTVL.

This chain joins TRBV12-3 or TRBV12-4 and TRBJ2-2, with 10 bases matching TRBD1. V shed 3 bases and J 2 bases; nucleotides not matched to a gene: 18. The CDR3 loop spans 21 amino acids. The CDR3 DNA sequence: TGTGCCAGCAGTTTCGTCCCTTACCGTCCGGGACAGGGGACCAACACCGGGGAGCTGTTTTTT. This translates into CASSFVPYRPGQGTNTGELFF.

This clonotype was observed at least ten times. This sequence joins TRBV6-1 and TRBJ2-6; no definite D call. Trimming shortened V by 11 bases and J by 4 bases, and 12 bases separated the two germline ends. The CDR3 is 13 residues long. Germline values: CDR1 MNHNS, CDR2 SASEGT. This CDR3 is CAASQSGANVLTF. The DNA for the CDR3 is TGTGCCGCGTCGCAGTCGGGGGCCAACGTCCTGACTTTC.

This clonotype was seen at least ten times. The chain combines TRBV28 with TRBJ1-1, with D uncertain. Germline V lookup: CDR1 MDHEN, CDR2 SYDVKM. This CDR3 is built from 12 residues. V was pared by 7 bases and J by 3 bases, with 9 bases between. The CDR3 here is CASIQGDTEAFF. The CDR3 DNA reads as TGTGCCAGCATACAAGGAGACACTGAAGCTTTCTTT.

Many counts were recorded for this clonotype. The chain links TRBV27 to TRBJ1-5; D may be TRBD1 (5 bases). Germline V CDR1 and CDR2: MNHEY, SMNVEV (reference sequence). The CDR3 is made up of 15 amino acids. Trimming took off 2 bases at V and 2 bases at J, with 10 bases between the two ends. The CDR3 reads CASSLIQGGNQPQHF. CDR3 sequence (DNA): TGTGCCAGCAGTTTAATTCAGGGCGGCAATCAGCCCCAGCATTTT.

This clonotype was observed once. The rearrangement uses TRBV20-1 and TRBJ2-5; TRBD1 matches 8 bases. V was pared by 4 bases and J by 5 bases, with 6 bases of the junction left unmatched. This CDR3 has 13 residues. Germline V gene sequence: CDR1 DFQATT, CDR2 SNEGSKA (reference sequence). CDR3 sequence: CSATGGRGETQYF. The CDR3 coding sequence is TGCAGTGCTACAGGGGGCAGGGGGGAGACCCAGTACTTC.